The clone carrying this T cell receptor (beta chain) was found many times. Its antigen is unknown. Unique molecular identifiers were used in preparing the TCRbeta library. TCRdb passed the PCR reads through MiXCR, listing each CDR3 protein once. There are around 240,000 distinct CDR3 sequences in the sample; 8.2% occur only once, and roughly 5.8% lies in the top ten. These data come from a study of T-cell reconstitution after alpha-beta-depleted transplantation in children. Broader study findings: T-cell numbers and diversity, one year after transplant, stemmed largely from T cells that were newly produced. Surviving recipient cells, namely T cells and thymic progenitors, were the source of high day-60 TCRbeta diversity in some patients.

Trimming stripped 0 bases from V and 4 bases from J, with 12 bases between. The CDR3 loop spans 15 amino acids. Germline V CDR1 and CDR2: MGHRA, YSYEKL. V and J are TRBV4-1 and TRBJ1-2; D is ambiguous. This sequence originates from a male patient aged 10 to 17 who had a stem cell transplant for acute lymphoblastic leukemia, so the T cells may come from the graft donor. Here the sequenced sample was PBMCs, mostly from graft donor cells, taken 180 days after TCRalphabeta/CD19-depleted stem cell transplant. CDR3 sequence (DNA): TGCGCCAGCAGCCAAGATCTGGGGTGGGGCTATGGCTACACCTTC. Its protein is CASSQDLGWGYGYTF.